This T cell receptor (beta chain) was sequenced for a study of blood T cell repertoires in COVID-19. The authors' processing: Using reference gene primer amplification, nucleated cell counts were estimated. The method was immunoSEQ multiplex PCR; TCRdb's version includes in-frame clones alone and lacks a portion of them. V and J calls plus clone size are reproduced from that table; the DNA served to infer D and trimming. This table holds hundreds of thousands of clones, approximately 90% found once. Material for sequencing was PBMCs or T cells enriched from blood (not recorded which). The TCR comes from a woman in her thirties or forties who had recovered from COVID-19.

The DNA for the CDR3 is TGCAGCGTTGACAGTTCGGGGGCCAACGTCCTGACTTTC. Protein sequence: CSVDSSGANVLTF. The chain combines TRBV29-1 with TRBJ2-6, with D uncertain. Per germline, CDR1 SQVTM and CDR2 ANQGSEA. This CDR3 has 13 residues. Trimming left V 3 bases short and J 4 bases short, with 7 bases between.